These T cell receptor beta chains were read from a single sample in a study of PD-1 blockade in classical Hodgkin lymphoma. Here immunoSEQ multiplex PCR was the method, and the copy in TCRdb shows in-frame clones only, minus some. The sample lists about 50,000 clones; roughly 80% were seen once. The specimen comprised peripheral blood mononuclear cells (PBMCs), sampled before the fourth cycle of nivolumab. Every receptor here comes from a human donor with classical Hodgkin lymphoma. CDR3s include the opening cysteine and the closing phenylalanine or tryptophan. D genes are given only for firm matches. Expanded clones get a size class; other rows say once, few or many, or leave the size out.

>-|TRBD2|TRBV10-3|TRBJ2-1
CATAGTSERSYNEQFF
TGTGCCACCGCCGGGACTAGCGAACGGTCCTACAATGAGCAGTTCTTC
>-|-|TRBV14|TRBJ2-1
CASTRLGGSYNEQFF
TGTGCCAGCACCCGCTTAGGCGGGTCCTACAATGAGCAGTTCTTC
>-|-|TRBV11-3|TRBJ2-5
CASSMTETQYF
TGTGCCAGCAGCATGACGGAGACCCAGTACTTC
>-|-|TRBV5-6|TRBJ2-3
CAAQRRVADTQYF
TGTGCCGCCCAACGGCGGGTAGCAGATACGCAGTATTTT
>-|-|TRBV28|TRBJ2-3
CASSLDVRQRWTDTQYF
TGTGCCAGCAGTTTAGATGTACGGCAGCGCTGGACAGATACGCAGTATTTT
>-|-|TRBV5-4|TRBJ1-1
CASSLGGRLMNTEAFF
TGTGCCAGCAGCTTGGGAGGCAGACTTATGAACACTGAAGCTTTCTTT
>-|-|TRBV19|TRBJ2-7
CASSIGGYEQYF
TGTGCCAGTAGTATAGGGGGCTACGAGCAGTACTTC
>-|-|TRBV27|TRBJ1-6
CASSLVAHYSPLHF
TGTGCCAGCAGTTTAGTAGCTCATTATTCACCCCTCCACTTT
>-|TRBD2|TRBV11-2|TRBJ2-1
CASSYGLAGGYNEQFF
TGTGCCAGCAGCTACGGACTAGCGGGAGGATACAATGAGCAGTTCTTC
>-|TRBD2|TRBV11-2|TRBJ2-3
CASRRTSGRTDTQYF
TGTGCCAGCAGGCGGACTAGCGGGCGGACAGATACGCAGTATTTT
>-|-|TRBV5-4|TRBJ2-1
CASSPGWQNNEQFF
TGTGCCAGCAGCCCCGGGTGGCAGAACAATGAGCAGTTCTTC
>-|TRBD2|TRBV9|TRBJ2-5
CASSLAGGPSRETQYF
TGTGCCAGCAGCCTAGCGGGAGGGCCCTCACGAGAGACCCAGTACTTC
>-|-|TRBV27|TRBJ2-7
CASSLEQGFYEQYF
TGTGCCAGCAGTTTAGAACAGGGATTCTACGAGCAGTACTTC
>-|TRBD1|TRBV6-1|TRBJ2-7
CASSEPRTGPSYEQYF
TGTGCCAGCAGTGAACCCCGGACAGGCCCTTCTTACGAGCAGTACTTC
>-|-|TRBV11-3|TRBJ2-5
CASSPGETQYF
TGTGCCAGCAGCCCCGGAGAGACCCAGTACTTC
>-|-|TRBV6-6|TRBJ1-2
CASSSQPGEVYGYTF
TGTGCCAGCAGTTCCCAGCCAGGGGAGGTCTATGGCTACACCTTC
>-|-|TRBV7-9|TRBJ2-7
CASSLQYEQYF
TGTGCCAGCAGCCTTCAGTACGAGCAGTACTTC
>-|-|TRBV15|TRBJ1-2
CATSRGQGINYGYTF
TGTGCCACCAGCAGAGGTCAGGGAATCAACTATGGCTACACCTTC
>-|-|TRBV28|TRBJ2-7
CASSDPGGATYEQYF
TGTGCCAGCAGTGACCCGGGGGGCGCAACCTACGAGCAGTACTTC
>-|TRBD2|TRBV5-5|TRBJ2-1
CASSARLAGTYNEQFF
TGTGCCAGCAGCGCTAGACTAGCGGGAACCTACAATGAGCAGTTCTTC
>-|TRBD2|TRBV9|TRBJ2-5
CASSVGGGGETQYF
TGTGCCAGCAGCGTAGGAGGCGGGGGAGAGACCCAGTACTTC
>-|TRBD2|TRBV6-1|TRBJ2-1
CASRQGLAGVRKQFF
TGTGCCAGCAGACAAGGACTAGCGGGAGTTAGAAAGCAGTTCTTC
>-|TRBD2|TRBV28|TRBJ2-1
CASSSSWTSGTPRHEQFF
TGTGCCAGCAGTTCCTCTTGGACTAGCGGGACACCCCGGCATGAGCAGTTCTTC
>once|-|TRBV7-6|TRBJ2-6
CASSLNSGANVLTF
TGTGCCAGCAGCTTAAACTCTGGGGCCAACGTCCTGACTTTC
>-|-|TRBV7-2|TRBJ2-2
CASSFWALGTGELFF
TGTGCCAGCAGCTTTTGGGCCCTGGGGACCGGGGAGCTGTTTTTT
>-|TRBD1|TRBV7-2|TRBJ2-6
CASSSGQGLPGANVLTF
TGTGCCAGCAGCTCGGGACAGGGGCTTCCTGGGGCCAACGTCCTGACTTTC
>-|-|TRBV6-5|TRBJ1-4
CASSYSRINEKLFF
TGTGCCAGCAGTTACTCCCGGATTAATGAAAAACTGTTTTTT
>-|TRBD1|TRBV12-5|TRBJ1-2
CASGPDRIRYGYTF
TGTGCTAGTGGTCCGGACAGGATCCGGTATGGCTACACCTTC
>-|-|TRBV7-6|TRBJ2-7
CASSLARVNEQYF
TGTGCCAGCAGCTTAGCGCGAGTGAACGAGCAGTACTTC
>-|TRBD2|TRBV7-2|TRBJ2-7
CASSATGTNPQGQYF
TGTGCCAGCAGCGCGACCGGGACTAACCCTCAAGGGCAGTACTTC
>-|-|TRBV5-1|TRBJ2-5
CASSLGLDFQETQYF
TGCGCCAGCAGCTTGGGGCTAGATTTCCAAGAGACCCAGTACTTC
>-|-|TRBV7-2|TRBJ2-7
CASSFLTATYEQYF
TGTGCCAGCAGCTTTCTTACAGCCACCTACGAGCAGTACTTC
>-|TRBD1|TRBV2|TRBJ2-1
CASTPPGQLPNEQFF
TGTGCCAGCACCCCGCCGGGACAGCTTCCTAATGAGCAGTTCTTC
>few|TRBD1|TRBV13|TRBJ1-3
CASSLGVGQGAGNTIYF
TGTGCCAGCAGCTTAGGCGTCGGACAGGGGGCTGGAAACACCATATATTTT
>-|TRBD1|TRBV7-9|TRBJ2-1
CASSPGQGFSYNEQFF
TGTGCCAGCAGCCCCGGACAGGGTTTCTCCTACAATGAGCAGTTCTTC
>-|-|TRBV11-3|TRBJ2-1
CASSLDPDSNEQFF
TGTGCCAGCAGCTTAGATCCGGACAGCAATGAGCAGTTCTTC
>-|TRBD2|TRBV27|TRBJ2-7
CASSTIGRAAYEQYF
TGTGCCAGCAGTACTATCGGGAGGGCGGCCTACGAGCAGTACTTC
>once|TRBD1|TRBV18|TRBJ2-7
CASSPKGAPYEQYF
TGTGCCAGCTCACCAAAGGGGGCCCCCTACGAGCAGTACTTC
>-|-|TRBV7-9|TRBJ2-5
CASSLGRGDDETQYF
TGTGCCAGCAGCCTGGGGCGCGGGGACGATGAGACCCAGTACTTC
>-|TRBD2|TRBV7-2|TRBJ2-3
CASSFGLVADTQYF
TGTGCCAGCAGCTTCGGACTAGTCGCAGATACGCAGTATTTT
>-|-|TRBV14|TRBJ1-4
CASSRSRGTENEKLFF
TGTGCCAGCAGCCGCTCTAGGGGGACCGAAAATGAAAAACTGTTTTTT
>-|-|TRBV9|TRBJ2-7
CASSVGVGGQIYEQYF
TGTGCCAGCAGCGTAGGGGTGGGAGGACAAATCTACGAGCAGTACTTC
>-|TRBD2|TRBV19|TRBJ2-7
CASSPFSGTYEQYF
TGTGCCAGTAGTCCTTTTAGCGGGACCTACGAGCAGTACTTC
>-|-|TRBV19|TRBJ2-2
CASSLRLANTGELFF
TGTGCCAGTAGCCTGAGACTAGCGAACACCGGGGAGCTGTTTTTT
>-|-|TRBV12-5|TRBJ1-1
CASGPRRLGAFF
TGTGCTAGTGGGCCCCGGCGCCTCGGAGCTTTCTTT
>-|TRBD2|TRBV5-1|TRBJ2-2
CASSLTSGGNTGELFF
TGCGCCAGCAGCTTGACTAGCGGGGGAAACACCGGGGAGCTGTTTTTT
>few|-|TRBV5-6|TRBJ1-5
CASSLTVGSNQPQHF
TGTGCCAGCAGCTTGACGGTGGGTAGCAATCAGCCCCAGCATTTT
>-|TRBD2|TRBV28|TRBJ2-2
CASSPLMAGGNTGELFF
TGTGCCAGCAGTCCTCTGATGGCGGGGGGAAACACCGGGGAGCTGTTTTTT
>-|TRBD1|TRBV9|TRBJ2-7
CASSVDGQGGTGEQYF
TGTGCCAGCAGCGTAGATGGACAGGGGGGGACTGGCGAGCAGTACTTC
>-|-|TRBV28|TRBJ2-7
CASSLTNPYEQYF
TGTGCCAGCAGTTTGACTAACCCCTACGAGCAGTACTTC